At least ten counts were recorded for the clone carrying this T cell receptor (beta chain). Authors of the study amplified TCR beta CDR3 regions from RNA transcripts. The TCR CDR3 was amplified in a first-round RT-PCR using the HTBI primer set. TCRdb itself ran the multiplex PCR reads through MiXCR, one entry per CDR3 protein. In the table there are about 620,000 distinct CDR3 sequences, 15% to 20% of which are singletons. This record comes from a study of T cells in Graves' hyperthyroidism and ophthalmopathy. Trimming left V 5 bases short and J 6 bases short, with 13 bases between. The CDR3 has 13 residues.

The sequence was obtained from a woman in her 30s with Graves' hyperthyroidism. The sequencing sample was made of blood. This sequence joins TRBV12-3 or TRBV12-4 and TRBJ1-2; weak D call: TRBD1 (6 bases). This CDR3 reads CASSATGYDGYTF. The CDR3 DNA follows: TGTGCCAGCAGTGCTACAGGGTACGATGGCTACACCTTC.